Below, one TCR beta chain is given with its context. Its antigen is not identified. Not a single patient had been given any form of treatment at any point before undergoing thyroid surgery. TCRdb reanalyzed the PCR reads via MiXCR. The table has some 2,000 clones, around 22% seen once. The data were obtained in a study of metastatic and nonmetastatic thyroid tumors. Study-level results: For both blood and tumor, malignant thyroid tumors reportedly showed significantly higher TCR beta diversity than benign nodules did.

The CDR3 contains 15 residues. The germline V gene has CDR1 SGHVS and CDR2 FNYEAQ. Trimming cost V 1 base and J 1 base; bases outside gene matches: 4. J is TRBJ2-7 and V is TRBV7-6; TRBD1 agrees at 7 bases. The sequenced sample was adjacent normal tissue. This TCR was sampled from a male donor with papillary thyroid cancer or a benign thyroid nodule (not recorded which). Some clones in this sample may be carry-over from other donors' samples. In nucleotides, the CDR3 is TGTGCCAGCAGCTTAGGTGGACAGGAGTCCTACGAGCAGTACTTC. Translated, it gives CASSLGGQESYEQYF.